The 12 T cell receptor beta chains listed next were all sequenced from one sample in a study of T cell responses to AZD1222 COVID-19 vaccine. The data were produced by immunoSEQ multiplex PCR, yet TCRdb's version contains in-frame clones alone and is incomplete. The sample holds about 110,000 clones; approximately 92% are singletons and the top ten take approximately 9.3%. The source material was peripheral blood, sampled 28 days after the second AZD1222 dose. The receptors here all came from an adult who received the AZD1222 COVID-19 vaccine.

The gene calls are TRBV6-1 and TRBJ2-5, with unresolved D. The CDR3 has 13 residues. Trimming took 1 base from V and 1 from J, leaving 4 bases between them. CDR1 and CDR2 (germline): MNHNS, SASEGT. This CDR3 is CASSEGAQETQYF. CDR3 sequence (DNA): TGTGCCAGCAGTGAAGGGGCCCAAGAGACCCAGTACTTC.

This clone was found once. The rearrangement uses TRBV10-3 and TRBJ2-7; no reliable D call. The V gene lost 8 bases and the J gene lost 5 bases, with 10 bases spanning the gap. The CDR3 has 11 residues. From germline, CDR1 is ENHRY and CDR2 SYGVKD. The DNA for the CDR3 is TGTGCCATCGGATATATCGACGAGCAGTACTTC. It encodes CAIGYIDEQYF.

V is TRBV19 and J is TRBJ2-2; no clear D. This CDR3 is built from 18 residues. In germline, CDR1 is LNHDA, CDR2 SQIVND (reference sequence). V was shortened by 5 bases and J by 0 bases, with 19 bases between the two germline ends. The CDR3 protein is CASSQPRVGLANTGELFF. The CDR3 coding sequence is TGTGCCAGTAGTCAACCCCGGGTCGGTCTCGCGAACACCGGGGAGCTGTTTTTT. Using reference TRBV19 and TRBJ2-2 for the parts outside the CDR3, the full variable domain is DGGITQSPKYLFRKEGQNVTLSCEQNLNHDAMYWYRQDPGQGLRLIYYSQIVNDFQKGDIAEGYSVSREKKESFPLTVTSAQKNPTAFYLCASSQPRVGLANTGELFFGEGSRLTVL.

The J gene is TRBJ2-5, the V gene TRBV5-1; D is uncertain. The CDR3 extends over 11 amino acids. The ends were cut back, 4 bases at V and 2 bases at J, with 3 bases in the middle. Germline CDR1 and CDR2: SGHRS and YFSETQ. This CDR3 is CASSQQETQYF. Written as DNA, the CDR3 is TGCGCCAGCAGCCAACAAGAGACCCAGTACTTC.

The chain is built from TRBV6-1 and TRBJ2-7; D may be TRBD1 (6 bases). In germline, CDR1 is MNHNS, CDR2 SASEGT. V dropped 0 bases and J dropped 4 bases, with 13 bases sitting between them. The CDR3 has 15 amino acids. CDR3 amino acids: CASSEAWGLSYEQYF. CDR3 nucleotides: TGTGCCAGCAGTGAAGCGTGGGGGCTGAGTTACGAGCAGTACTTC.

This chain uses TRBV19 with TRBJ2-1; D is unresolved. Germline CDR1 reads LNHDA; CDR2 reads SQIVND (reference sequence). V was cut by 5 bases and J by 0 bases, with 11 bases left in between. This CDR3 has 15 amino acids. Here the CDR3 reads CASSLYSASYNEQFF. The CDR3 DNA reads TGTGCCAGTAGTCTTTACAGTGCCTCCTACAATGAGCAGTTCTTC.

The chain combines TRBV10-3 with TRBJ1-1, with D tentatively TRBD1 (5 bases). The CDR3 contains 14 residues. Germline loops: CDR1 ENHRY, CDR2 SYGVKD. Between the trimmed V and J ends, which lost 10 bases and 1 base, there was a span of 16 bases. The CDR3 sequence: CASRDREKNTEAFF. CDR3 nucleotides: TGTGCCAGCCGGGACCGAGAGAAGAACACTGAAGCTTTCTTT.

The chain recombines TRBV7-3 with TRBJ2-1, with D perhaps given as TRBD1 or TRBD2 (7 bases each). The germline CDR1 and CDR2 sequences are SGHTA and FQGTGA. V was cut by 5 bases and J by 8 bases, with 19 bases left in between. The CDR3 consists of 15 residues. The CDR3 DNA is TGTGCCAGCAGCCCAGGGGGGGTCCCATTCCATGAGCAGTTCTTC. This sequence encodes CASSPGGVPFHEQFF.

This clone appeared a single time. The gene calls are TRBV30 and TRBJ2-3; unclear D gene. V lost 4 bases and J lost 5, with 10 bases in between. Germline values: CDR1 GTSNPN, CDR2 SVGIG (reference sequence). The CDR3 is 12 amino acids. CDR3: CAWNGRVDTQYF. CDR3 coding DNA: TGTGCCTGGAATGGACGAGTAGATACGCAGTATTTT.

The sample holds one count of this clone. The V and J genes are TRBV2 and TRBJ1-1; D not resolved. In germline, CDR1 is SNHLY, CDR2 FYNNEI. The CDR3 loop spans 14 amino acids. V lost 8 bases to trimming and J lost 1 base, with 14 bases between them. The CDR3 spells CASRPTTRNTEAFF. CDR3 bases: TGTGCCAGCCGCCCTACAACGAGGAACACTGAAGCTTTCTTT.

This sequence joins TRBV5-1 and TRBJ2-5, with TRBD2 identical over 8 bases. Germline V lookup: CDR1 SGHRS, CDR2 YFSETQ. The CDR3 length is 17 residues. The V segment lost 0 bases and the J segment 3 bases; nucleotides outside the gene matches: 10. CDR3 amino acids: CASSLVYQGLGKETQYF. The CDR3 nucleotides are TGCGCCAGCAGCTTGGTTTACCAGGGACTAGGAAAAGAGACCCAGTACTTC.

The chain combines TRBV7-3 with TRBJ1-5; D is ambiguous. V lost 5 bases to trimming and J lost 4 bases, with 9 bases between them. In germline, CDR1 is SGHTA, CDR2 FQGTGA. CDR3 length equals 13 residues. The CDR3: CASSPDTNQPQHF. Written as DNA, the CDR3 is TGTGCCAGCAGCCCAGACACGAATCAGCCCCAGCATTTT.